This entry describes one TCR beta chain. The antigen is undetermined. A distinct unique molecular identifier was carried by each TCR cDNA molecule. One entry per CDR3 protein results from TCRdb running MiXCR on the 5' RACE reads. This sample carries some 11,000 distinct CDR3 sequences, around 5.1% of them seen once, and the ten largest clones take roughly 12%. The V gene lost 4 bases and the J gene lost 4 bases, with 10 bases spanning the gap. Per germline, CDR1 MNHNY and CDR2 SVGAGI (reference sequence). The CDR3 consists of 13 residues. This sample stems from a study of spatial heterogeneity in lung cancer. Study at large: The count of detected beta-chain sequences consistently exceeded that of alpha-chain sequences.

Notes on the study in general: Ubiquitous and regional nonsynonymous mutations were each tracked by the matching count of ubiquitous or regional expanded TCRs. Counts of expanded alpha and beta TCRs within tumors tracked the tumor nonsynonymous mutation count.

The time point here: sample taken at primary tumor resection. Unsorted samples of tumor, nontumor lung or frozen PBMC had their whole RNA sequenced. The sample in question was lung tumor tissue, obtained at surgery. The source is a male donor with early-stage non-small cell lung cancer. This chain connects TRBV6-6 to TRBJ1-1; D not resolved. The CDR3 spells CASSSGRFTEAFF. The DNA for the CDR3 is TGTGCCAGCAGTTCCGGACGTTTCACTGAAGCTTTCTTT.